The text below deals with one T cell receptor (beta chain). This record comes from a study of T cell responses to AZD1222 COVID-19 vaccine. Repertoires were generated with immunoSEQ multiplex PCR, while TCRdb's copy carries only in-frame clones and drops some. The sample holds 110,000 to 150,000 clones, 80% to 95% seen once. The CDR3 covers 10 residues. V was cut by 4 bases and J by 3 bases, with 4 bases left in between. CDR1 and CDR2 from the germline V gene are SQVTM and ANQGSEA. Sequenced material: peripheral blood, taken on day 0 of AZD1222 vaccination. This sequence originates from an adult in good health. This sequence joins TRBV29-1 and TRBJ2-7; D unresolved. This CDR3 reads CSVGSYEQYF. In DNA form, the CDR3 reads TGCAGCGTTGGGAGCTACGAGCAGTACTTC.